The sequence of this T cell receptor (beta chain) was determined in a study of a mutant IDH1 vaccine in newly diagnosed glioma (TCRdb year 2021). Looking at the study overall: Of the roughly 34 treated patients, 62.5% were male and roughly 40% were female, and a mean age of approximately 40 years was recorded. Before enrollment, most patients had been given radiochemotherapy with temozolomide as standard therapy, while the rest had received either radiotherapy alone or temozolomide alone. Longitudinal TCRB deep sequencing was performed for 20 to 30 treated patients wherever samples were available for exploratory analyses. Peripheral blood was collected at six visits: V03 (baseline), V05, V07, V10, V12 and V13. Study-wide findings and limitations: Selection of PBMC samples for TCRB deep sequencing was based on availability. Pseudoprogression seemed to be unrelated to changes in the top peripheral T cell clonotypes found by TCRB sequencing. Vaccine-induced immune responses across multiple MHC alleles were detected in approximately 94% of patients. It was noted by the authors that analyses of patient blood samples could not be reproduced owing to sample limitations.

Points on this clone: This clone's antigen is unknown. At one end, the junction sequence differs from germline, possibly due to a read error.

Library construction relied on the immunoSEQ multiplex PCR assay. Rearranged TCR beta chain sequences were amplified with the hsTCRB Kit following the manufacturer's protocol. An Illumina MiSeq was used to sequence the TCRB libraries. The original pipeline was this. The kit vendor's proprietary platform handled demultiplexing, trimming and gene mapping. What TCRdb holds here is the immuneACCESS table cut down to in-frame rearrangements. Part of the clones is not present; checked against another copy, under half of the missing clones reflect an unresolved V gene, and the others are unexplained. Clonal size and the V and J genes are those of that table, whereas D and trimming came from the DNA. The sample table contains under 90,000 clones; only one count was recorded for about four fifths of them. The top ten constitute 7.5% to 9% of the sample. The time point label, read with the paper, signifies: baseline, week 1 (first vaccination visit). The label giving this sample's treatment or condition can be read as: pre-vaccination baseline after standard-of-care therapy. Donors had newly diagnosed WHO grade 3 or 4 IDH1-mutant astrocytomas with loss of nuclear ATRX. The samples were drawn from NOA16, a multicentre, single-arm, open-label phase I trial in Germany that tested a mutant IDH1 peptide vaccine in humans for the first time. Visit V03 blood draws served as the baseline sample for immunogenicity testing. Genomic DNA for TCRB sequencing was extracted from EDTA blood using the DNeasy Blood and Tissue Kit.

The CDR3 starts with the cysteine, ends with the phenylalanine, and has 14 residues. Only the CDR3 portion is preserved as DNA: 42 bases, with reading frame beginning at the first base. CDR1 and CDR2, looked up from the germline V gene (reference sequence), are SSHAT and FNYEAQ. The receptor was isolated from a man aged 45-65 years with glioma. The rearrangement combines TRBV7-7 with TRBJ1-1, with TRBD1 matching 10 junction bases. The material was PBMCs, obtained from a glioma patient treated with radiotherapy, temozolomide or both. The CDR3 reads as follows: CASSPGTGDTEAFF. At the DNA level, the sequence is TGTGCTAGCAGCCCCGGGACAGGGGACACTGAAGCTTTCTTT.